The 18 T cell receptor beta chains reported below all come from one sample, sequenced in a study of human T cells and chemical hapten exposure. Time point reported: patch test 1, 2 weeks after DPC sensitization. This sample's treatment: therapeutic diphenylcyclopropenone sensitization with weekly scalp DPC. TCRdb reanalysed the RACE reads using MiXCR and keeps one entry per CDR3 protein. The sample includes around 150,000 distinct CDR3 sequences, roughly 15% of them seen just once. The specimen comprised whole blood, sampled in connection with sensitization to the hapten diphenylcyclopropenone (DPC). The receptors derive from a woman younger than 45 with alopecia areata. Some clones in this sample may be carry-over from other donors' samples.

On this clonotype itself: A much bigger clone sits one base away, suggesting this may be a read error. This rearrangement joins TRBV29-1 to TRBJ2-3; D is undetermined. The CDR3 loop spans 12 amino acids. From germline, CDR1 is SQVTM and CDR2 ANQGSEA. V dropped 5 bases and J dropped 4 bases, with 10 bases sitting between them. The CDR3 DNA reads as TGCAGCGTTCAGATTCGACCAGATACGCAGTATTTT. This translates into CSVQIRPDTQYF.

This clonotype was found a few times. The chain is built from TRBV30 and TRBJ1-5, with 11 bases identical to TRBD1. V lost 2 bases to trimming and J lost 4 bases; unmatched junction nucleotides: 4. This CDR3 has 15 residues. Germline V lookup: CDR1 GTSNPN, CDR2 SVGIG (reference sequence). The CDR3 nucleotides read TGTGCCTGGAGTTCCGGGACAGGGGGGAATCAGCCCCAGCATTTT. Amino acid sequence: CAWSSGTGGNQPQHF.

The chain is built from TRBV11-2 and TRBJ2-3, with D uncertain. This CDR3 spans 13 amino acids. Germline V gives CDR1 SGHAT, CDR2 FQNNGV. The V end was cut by 4 bases, the J end by 2 bases, with 7 bases between. For the CDR3, the DNA is TGTGCCAGCAGCTCTCTTGACACAGATACGCAGTATTTT. It is translated as CASSSLDTDTQYF.

The rearrangement uses TRBV5-4 and TRBJ2-3; TRBD2 might be the D (5 bases). The CDR3 length is 13 residues. In germline, CDR1 is SGHNT, CDR2 YYREEE (reference sequence). Trimming took 4 bases from V and 2 from J, leaving 8 bases between them. In nucleotides, the CDR3 is TGTGCCAGCAGCCTGGACTTCACAGATACGCAGTATTTT. This sequence encodes CASSLDFTDTQYF.

This clonotype was seen a handful of times. The chain combines TRBV7-9 with TRBJ2-6, with TRBD1 as a possible D gene (5 bases). V was pared by 3 bases and J by 3 bases, with 9 bases between. CDR3 size: 15 residues. CDR1 and CDR2 from the germline V gene are SEHNR and FQNEAQ (reference sequence). The CDR3 sequence is CASSLGPRGANVLTF. The CDR3 nucleotides read TGTGCCAGCAGCTTGGGGCCGCGTGGGGCCAACGTCCTGACTTTC.

In its sample, this clonotype was seen a few times. The V gene is TRBV10-3, the J gene TRBJ2-6, with a tentative D call TRBD2 (6 bases). CDR3 size: 17 residues. From germline, CDR1 is ENHRY and CDR2 SYGVKD. V gave up 6 bases and J gave up 2 bases, with 17 bases separating them. The CDR3 loop is CAIRETREAAGANVLTF. The CDR3 DNA is TGTGCCATCAGGGAGACTAGGGAGGCAGCTGGGGCCAACGTCCTGACTTTC.

This chain connects TRBV19 to TRBJ2-2, with D possibly matching TRBD2 (5 bases). With 6 bases removed from V and 5 bases from J, the gap between germline ends came to 10 bases. Germline V CDR1 and CDR2: LNHDA, SQIVND (reference sequence). CDR3 size: 13 residues. CDR3 sequence: CASSLAGTGELFF. DNA of the CDR3: TGTGCCAGTAGCCTAGCTGGGACCGGGGAGCTGTTTTTT.

This chain links TRBV7-9 with TRBJ1-1; 9 bases align to TRBD1. There are 14 residues in the CDR3. Germline assignment: CDR1 SEHNR and CDR2 FQNEAQ (reference sequence). After removal of 8 bases from V and 3 bases from J, the junction contained 7 bases not matched to a gene. In DNA form, the CDR3 reads TGTGCCAGCTCATTCACAGGGGGCGACACTGAAGCTTTCTTT. Translation: CASSFTGGDTEAFF.

At least ten counts were recorded for this clonotype. This sequence joins TRBV30 and TRBJ2-7; D remains ambiguous. This CDR3 spans 13 amino acids. Trimming stripped 0 bases from V and 7 bases from J, with 13 bases between. Germline CDR1 is GTSNPN and CDR2 is SVGIG (reference sequence). CDR3 sequence: CAWSVHKLGEQYF. The CDR3 nucleotides read TGTGCCTGGAGTGTACACAAGCTTGGGGAGCAGTACTTC. Using reference TRBV30 and TRBJ2-7 for the parts outside the CDR3, the full variable domain is SQTIHQWPATLVQPVGSPLSLECTVEGTSNPNLYWYRQAAGRGLQLLFYSVGIGQISSEVPQNLSASRPQDRQFILSSKKLLLSDSGFYLCAWSVHKLGEQYFGPGTRLTVT.

There are many counts of this clonotype. The CDR3 protein is CASSPPGTGANTEAFF. DNA for the CDR3: TGTGCCAGCTCACCACCCGGGACAGGCGCGAACACTGAAGCTTTCTTT. This chain links TRBV18 with TRBJ1-1; 8 positions match TRBD1. Germline V gives CDR1 KGHSH, CDR2 LQKENI. CDR3 length equals 16 residues. The V segment lost 0 bases and the J segment 1 base; nucleotides outside the gene matches: 4.

The CDR3: CAGLTGLLSGAFF. The CDR3 nucleotides are TGTGCCGGACTGACGGGACTTCTTTCTGGAGCTTTCTTT. This rearrangement joins TRBV30 to TRBJ1-1; TRBD1 might be the D (5 bases). From germline, CDR1 is GTSNPN and CDR2 SVGIG (reference sequence). Deletions cut 8 bases from V and 10 bases from J, with 23 bases between. The CDR3 is 13 amino acids.

The V gene is TRBV29-1, the J gene TRBJ2-1; D remains ambiguous. V was trimmed by 0 bases and J by 0 bases, leaving 9 bases between them. This CDR3 region has 15 residues. Looked up from germline, CDR1 is SQVTM and CDR2 is ANQGSEA. The CDR3 region has the DNA TGCAGCGTTGAAGATGCCAGGAGCTCCTACAATGAGCAGTTCTTC. This codes for CSVEDARSSYNEQFF.

This clonotype was observed many times. V gene TRBV20-1 combines with J gene TRBJ2-5; D is unclear. The CDR3 totals 11 residues. V lost 1 base and J lost 5, with 5 bases in between. CDR1 is DFQATT, CDR2 SNEGSKA, per germline (reference sequence). The CDR3 spells CSARVVETQYF. In DNA, the CDR3 is TGCAGTGCTAGAGTTGTGGAGACCCAGTACTTC.

This clonotype was found a few times. The chain joins TRBV7-2 to TRBJ2-7; 9 nucleotides match TRBD2. The CDR3 runs to 16 residues. CDR1 is SGHTA and CDR2 is FQGNSA in the germline V gene. The trim removed 2 bases at V and 2 bases at J, leaving 7 bases unmatched. The CDR3 sequence: CASSLSSTSGAYEQYF. CDR3 bases: TGTGCCAGCAGCTTATCGTCGACTAGCGGTGCCTACGAGCAGTACTTC.

This clonotype was picked up a small number of times. V is TRBV9 and J is TRBJ2-6; no clear D gene. Germline V gene sequence: CDR1 SGDLS, CDR2 YYNGEE. The CDR3 loop spans 14 amino acids. V shed 4 bases and J shed 2 bases, with 7 bases lying between them. CDR3 region: CASSKGTGANVLTF. In DNA, the CDR3 is TGTGCCAGCAGCAAGGGAACTGGGGCCAACGTCCTGACTTTC. The whole variable domain, remainder taken from reference TRBV9 and TRBJ2-6, is DSGVTQTPKHLITATGQRVTLRCSPRSGDLSVYWYQQSLDQGLQFLIQYYNGEERAKGNILERFSAQQFPDLHSELNLSSLELGDSALYFCASSKGTGANVLTFGAGSRLTVL.

The sample holds many counts of this clonotype. V is TRBV12-3 or TRBV12-4 and J is TRBJ2-1; 13 positions agree with TRBD2. The CDR3 covers 19 residues. V gave up 6 bases and J gave up 8 bases; unmatched junction bases: 19. The CDR3 DNA follows: TGTGCCAGCAGCCCCGGGACTAGCGGGGCCTCGTTCGCTTATCATGAGCAGTTCTTC. This codes for CASSPGTSGASFAYHEQFF.

This clonotype was counted a few times. This chain connects TRBV5-4 to TRBJ2-5, with 9 bases that match TRBD1. With V trimmed by 4 bases and J by 1 base, 8 bases remained unmatched. Germline lookup yields CDR1 SGHNT and CDR2 YYREEE (reference sequence). This CDR3 spans 16 amino acids. The CDR3 protein is CASSPRQGGVQETQYF. The CDR3 DNA follows: TGTGCCAGCAGCCCAAGACAGGGGGGGGTCCAAGAGACCCAGTACTTC.

The chain combines TRBV5-1 with TRBJ1-1; D remains ambiguous. V lost 2 bases and J lost 1, with 12 bases in between. CDR3 length equals 15 residues. The germline CDR1 and CDR2 sequences are SGHRS and YFSETQ. CDR3 coding DNA: TGCGCCAGCAGCTTTAATGTCGGCACGAACACTGAAGCTTTCTTT. It specifies CASSFNVGTNTEAFF.